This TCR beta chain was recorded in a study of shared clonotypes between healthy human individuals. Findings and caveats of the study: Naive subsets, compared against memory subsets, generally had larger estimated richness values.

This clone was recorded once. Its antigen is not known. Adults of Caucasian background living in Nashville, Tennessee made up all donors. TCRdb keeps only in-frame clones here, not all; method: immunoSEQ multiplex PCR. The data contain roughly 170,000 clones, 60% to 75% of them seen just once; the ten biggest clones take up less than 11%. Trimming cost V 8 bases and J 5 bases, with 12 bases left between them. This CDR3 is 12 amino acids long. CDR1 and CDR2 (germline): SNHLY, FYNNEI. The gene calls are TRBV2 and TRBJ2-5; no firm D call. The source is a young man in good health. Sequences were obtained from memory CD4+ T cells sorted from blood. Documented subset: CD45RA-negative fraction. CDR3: CASALVRETQYF. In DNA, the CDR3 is TGTGCCAGCGCCCTAGTCAGGGAGACCCAGTACTTC.